This T cell receptor beta chain was sequenced during a study of blood T cell repertoires in COVID-19. At the level of the study: T cells, B-cell-depleted T cells, or PBMCs supplied cDNA or gDNA.

The length of the CDR3 is 13 residues. Germline values: CDR1 SNHLY, CDR2 FYNNEI. Trimming pared 7 bases from V and 5 bases from J, leaving 11 bases between. Per the authors' pipeline: Estimated nucleated cell counts came from reference gene primer amplification. Profiled with immunoSEQ multiplex PCR; TCRdb holds only in-frame clones, not every one. That table furnishes V, J and clone size, whereas the DNA furnished D and trimming. The table records nearly 200,000 clones, 80% to 90% of them present only once. Ages ranged from about 18 to 89 years, with residence in about two dozen US areas. Either two negative PCRs, clearance, or symptom resolution qualified Cohort 3 donors as recovered.

The material sequenced was PBMCs or T cells enriched from blood (not recorded which). The genes are TRBV2 and TRBJ1-4; D ambiguous. The source of this sequence is a woman in her late teens or twenties who had recovered from COVID-19. This chain's CDR3 is CASIRSANEKLFF. The CDR3 region has the DNA TGTGCCAGCATTCGGTCTGCGAATGAAAAACTGTTTTTT. The full variable domain, its missing parts supplied by reference TRBV2 and TRBJ1-4, is EPEVTQTPSHQVTQMGQEVILRCVPISNHLYFYWYRQILGQKVEFLVSFYNNEISEKSEIFDDQFSVERPDGSNFTLKIRSTKLEDSAMYFCASIRSANEKLFFGSGTQLSVL.